One sample yielded the 3 T cell receptor beta chains listed below, sequenced in a study of cytomegalovirus exposure and HLA in healthy donors. PCR was performed using 60 Vbeta and 13 Jbeta primers. Method: immunoSEQ multiplex PCR; TCRdb's copy keeps in-frame clones and lacks some. The sample contains some 200,000 clones, around 64% of which appear only once. The sample was PBMCs. All receptors derive from a man in his forties or fifties in good health and CMV-seropositive.

This chain connects TRBV6-1 to TRBJ2-5; 8 nucleotides align to TRBD2. Germline V CDR1 and CDR2: MNHNS, SASEGT. CDR3 length equals 15 residues. After removal of 6 bases from V and 2 bases from J, the junction contained 8 bases not matched to a gene. The CDR3 spells CASSPGGGVQETQYF. The DNA for the CDR3 is TGTGCCAGCAGCCCCGGGGGGGGTGTACAAGAGACCCAGTACTTC.

The chain recombines TRBV5-4 with TRBJ1-6; 7 bases map to TRBD1. Germline CDR1 is SGHNT and CDR2 is YYREEE (reference sequence). CDR3 length: 17 residues. V lost 4 bases and J lost 6; bases outside the gene matches: 13. CDR3 sequence: CASSPKSGGQRNSPLHF. The CDR3 DNA reads TGTGCCAGCAGCCCGAAATCAGGGGGGCAACGTAATTCACCCCTCCACTTT.

This clone appeared a few times. The chain recombines TRBV19 with TRBJ2-5; 8 bases fit TRBD2. With V trimmed by 7 bases and J by 5 bases, 9 bases remained unmatched. The CDR3 runs 14 residues. CDR1 LNHDA and CDR2 SQIVND come from the germline V gene (reference sequence). CDR3 protein: CASTPGGLRETQYF. Here the CDR3 DNA reads TGTGCCAGTACCCCGGGGGGGCTCCGGGAGACCCAGTACTTC.